This T cell receptor beta chain comes out of a study of blood T cell repertoires in COVID-19. Study-wide background: The United States, Italy and Spain supplied acute and convalescent COVID-19 samples. Sources were T cells, B-cell-depleted T cells, or PBMCs; the material itself was cDNA or gDNA.

CDR1 is SGHNT, CDR2 YENEEA, per germline. Trimming took off 5 bases at V and 3 bases at J, with 10 bases between the two ends. The CDR3 sequence is 13 residues long. The repertoire was sequenced with immunoSEQ multiplex PCR; TCRdb's copy has only in-frame clones and lacks some. The sample holds 290,000 or so clones, 90% seen once. The rearrangement links TRBV11-3 to TRBJ2-5, with D possibly being TRBD2 (6 bases). The TCR sequence derives from a woman aged 18-29 years with acute COVID-19. Sequences were obtained from PBMCs or T cells enriched from blood (not recorded which). The DNA for the CDR3 is TGTGCCAGCAGCCGGGTAGCGGAAGAGACCCAGTACTTC. Residues: CASSRVAEETQYF.